This T cell receptor beta chain was recorded in a study of T cell changes during pregnancy in multiple sclerosis. The protocol was immunoSEQ multiplex PCR, while the TCRdb copy is restricted to in-frame clones and leaves out a portion. This table has 38,000 or so clones, 94% appearing once. The TCR originated in a female donor with multiple sclerosis, enrolled in a pregnancy study. The sample in question was CD4+ T cells from peripheral blood mononuclear cells, obtained in the second trimester of pregnancy.

CDR3: CASSDGNEQFF. The CDR3 DNA reads TGCGCCAGCAGTGACGGCAATGAGCAGTTCTTC. The gene calls are TRBV10-2 and TRBJ2-1; D is unresolved. Trimming pared 3 bases from V and 6 bases from J, leaving 3 bases between. CDR3 size: 11 residues. The V gene's germline CDR1 is WSHSY and CDR2 SAAADI.